The present entry profiles one TCR beta chain with its context. The CDR3 totals 15 residues. CDR1 is LNHNV, CDR2 YYDKDF, per germline (reference sequence). V lost 1 base and J lost 4, with 11 bases in between. The record originates from a study of response to subunit inactivated influenza vaccine. A single record per CDR3 protein comes from TCRdb applying MiXCR to the RT-PCR reads. The sample lists about 540,000 distinct CDR3 sequences, approximately 20% seen once, with about 2.8% in the top ten. These records were also assigned to another study, of T cells expressing NK-cell markers. That work states: As the method of synthesis, 5'RACE template switching with UMIs yielded TCR beta cDNA. Each TCR beta repertoire originated in sorted T cells that were CD3+CD56+NKG2C+, CD3+CD56+NKG2C- or CD3+CD56-NKG2C+. One of eight sequenced donors was HCMV-seronegative; the other seven were seropositive. Dominant NKG2C+ clonotype frequencies of roughly 1.0-7.0% of CD8+ T cells were measured in six or seven donors. Dominance of the CD3+CD56-NKG2C+ fraction by these clonotypes also held in a handful of donors.

This sample comprised CD4+ T cells sorted from PBMCs, obtained approximately 12 days after vaccination. The V call is TRBV15, the J call TRBJ1-5; D possibly corresponds to TRBD1 (6 bases). The clonotype originates from a middle-aged man who received an inactivated influenza vaccine. DNA of the CDR3: TGTGCCACCAGCAGAGGGGGGCCGTCAAATCAGCCCCAGCATTTT. It is translated as CATSRGGPSNQPQHF.